The source of this T cell receptor (beta chain) is a study of OX40 agonist ivuxolimab in advanced cancers. Sequencing was performed with immunoSEQ multiplex PCR; in TCRdb, only in-frame clones are kept and a portion is missing. The table records about 40,000 clones, roughly 88% of them present only once. The receptor was isolated from an adult with an advanced solid tumor such as melanoma, head and neck, liver or kidney cancer. The source was CD4+ or CD8+ T cells sorted from blood, collected in a trial of the OX40 agonist ivuxolimab.

The CDR3 coding sequence is TGCAGCGTTGAAGATCGGAGCCGTTACTATGGCTACACCTTC. It encodes CSVEDRSRYYGYTF. This chain uses TRBV29-1 with TRBJ1-2, with unresolved D. Trimming cost V 0 bases and J 3 bases, with 11 bases left between them. Looked up from germline, CDR1 is SQVTM and CDR2 is ANQGSEA. CDR3 size: 14 residues.